Each of the 3 T cell receptor beta chains below was sequenced from the same sample in a study of cytomegalovirus exposure and HLA in healthy donors. 60 Vbeta and 13 Jbeta primers were used in PCR. Here immunoSEQ multiplex PCR was the method, and the copy in TCRdb shows in-frame clones only, minus some. Of approximately 100,000 clones listed, 82% are singletons. Sequencing was carried out using PBMCs. These receptor sequences come from a man in his fifties in good health and CMV-seronegative.

A word on this clone: The same CDR3 arises from other DNA sequences in this sample as well. The chain employs TRBV2 and TRBJ1-1, with D possibly TRBD1 on 5 matching bases. The CDR3 loop spans 13 amino acids. Between the trimmed V and J ends, which lost 4 bases and 1 base, there was a span of 7 bases. Germline V CDR1 and CDR2: SNHLY, FYNNEI. Here the CDR3 DNA reads TGTGCCAGCAGTGGAGACAGGAACACTGAAGCTTTCTTT. Translating it yields CASSGDRNTEAFF.

This rearrangement joins TRBV4-1 to TRBJ2-5; 7 nucleotides line up with TRBD2. The germline CDR1 and CDR2 sequences are MGHRA and YSYEKL. This CDR3 region has 15 residues. The junction had 8 bases not matched to a gene; V was cut back by 2 bases and J by 5 bases. The CDR3 here is CASSQPGLRGETQYF. The CDR3 nucleotides are TGCGCCAGCAGCCAACCGGGACTACGGGGGGAGACCCAGTACTTC.

As regards this clone: Other DNA sequences in the same sample also yield this CDR3. The chain recombines TRBV28 with TRBJ2-5; 12 nucleotides match TRBD2. This CDR3 has 15 residues. CDR1 and CDR2 (germline): MDHEN, SYDVKM. Germline trimming cut 5 bases from V and 5 bases from J; bases unmatched to any gene: 6. Here the CDR3 reads CASSRLAGDHETQYF. DNA for the CDR3: TGTGCCAGCAGTCGACTAGCGGGGGATCACGAGACCCAGTACTTC.